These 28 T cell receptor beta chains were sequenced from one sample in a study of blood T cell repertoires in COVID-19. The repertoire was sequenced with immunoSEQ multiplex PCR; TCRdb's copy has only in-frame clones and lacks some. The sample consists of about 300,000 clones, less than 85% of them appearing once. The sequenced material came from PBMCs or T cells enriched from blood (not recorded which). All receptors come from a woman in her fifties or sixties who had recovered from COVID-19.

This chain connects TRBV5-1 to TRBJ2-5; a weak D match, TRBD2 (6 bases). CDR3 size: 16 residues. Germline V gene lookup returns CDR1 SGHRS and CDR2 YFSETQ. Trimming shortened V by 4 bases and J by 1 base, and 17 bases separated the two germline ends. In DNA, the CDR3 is TGCGCCAGCAGCAGGGGAGTAGCGGAGAGCCAAGAGACCCAGTACTTC. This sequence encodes CASSRGVAESQETQYF.

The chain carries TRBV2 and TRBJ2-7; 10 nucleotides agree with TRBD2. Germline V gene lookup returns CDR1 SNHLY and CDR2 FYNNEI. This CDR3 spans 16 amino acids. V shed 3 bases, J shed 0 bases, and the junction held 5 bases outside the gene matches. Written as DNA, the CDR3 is TGTGCCAGCAGTGAGGGGAGCGGGAGGGCCTCCTACGAGCAGTACTTC. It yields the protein CASSEGSGRASYEQYF.

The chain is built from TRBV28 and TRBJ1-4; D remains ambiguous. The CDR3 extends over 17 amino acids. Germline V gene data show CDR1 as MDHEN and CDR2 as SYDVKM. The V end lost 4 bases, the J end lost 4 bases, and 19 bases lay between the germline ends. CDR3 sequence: CASSYLSGGQFNEKLFF. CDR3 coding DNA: TGTGCCAGCAGTTATTTAAGCGGAGGGCAGTTTAATGAAAAACTGTTTTTT.

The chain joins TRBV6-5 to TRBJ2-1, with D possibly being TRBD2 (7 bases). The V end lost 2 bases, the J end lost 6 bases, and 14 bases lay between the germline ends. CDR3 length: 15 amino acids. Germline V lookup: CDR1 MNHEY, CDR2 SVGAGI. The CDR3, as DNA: TGTGCCAGCAGTTACCGAAGTAGGGGGGGCAATGAGCAGTTCTTC. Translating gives CASSYRSRGGNEQFF.

The DNA of the CDR3 is TGTGCCAGCAGTTTAGAAATACAGCCCCAGCATTTT. Its translation is CASSLEIQPQHF. V gene TRBV12-3 or TRBV12-4 combines with J gene TRBJ1-5; D is unresolved. The CDR3 is 12 residues long. V lost 1 base, J lost 7 bases, and 5 bases lay in between.

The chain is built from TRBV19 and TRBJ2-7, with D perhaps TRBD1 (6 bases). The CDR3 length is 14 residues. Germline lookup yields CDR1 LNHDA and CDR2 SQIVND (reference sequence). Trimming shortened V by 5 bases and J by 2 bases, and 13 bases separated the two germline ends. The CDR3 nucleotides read TGTGCCAGTAGTTGGACAGTGGGACCCTACGAGCAGTACTTC. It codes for CASSWTVGPYEQYF. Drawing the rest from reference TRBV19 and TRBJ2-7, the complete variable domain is DGGITQSPKYLFRKEGQNVTLSCEQNLNHDAMYWYRQDPGQGLRLIYYSQIVNDFQKGDIAEGYSVSREKKESFPLTVTSAQKNPTAFYLCASSWTVGPYEQYFGPGTRLTVT.

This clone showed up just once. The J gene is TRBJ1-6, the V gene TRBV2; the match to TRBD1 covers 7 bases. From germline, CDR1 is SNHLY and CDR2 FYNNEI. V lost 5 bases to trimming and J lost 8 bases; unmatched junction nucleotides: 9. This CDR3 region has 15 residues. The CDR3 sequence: CASSRDSYGDSPLHF. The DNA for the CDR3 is TGTGCCAGCAGTCGGGACAGCTACGGGGATTCACCCCTCCACTTT.

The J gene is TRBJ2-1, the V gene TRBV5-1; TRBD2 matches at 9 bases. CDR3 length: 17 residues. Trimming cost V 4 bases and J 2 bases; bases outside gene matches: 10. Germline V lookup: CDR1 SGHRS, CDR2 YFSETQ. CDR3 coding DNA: TGCGCCAGCAGCGGCGGGTATGGCGGGAGGGCCTACAATGAGCAGTTCTTC. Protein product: CASSGGYGGRAYNEQFF. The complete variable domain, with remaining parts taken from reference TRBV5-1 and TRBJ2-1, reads KAGVTQTPRYLIKTRGQQVTLSCSPISGHRSVSWYQQTPGQGLQFLFEYFSETQRNKGNFPGRFSGRQFSNSRSEMNVSTLELGDSALYLCASSGGYGGRAYNEQFFGPGTRLTVL.

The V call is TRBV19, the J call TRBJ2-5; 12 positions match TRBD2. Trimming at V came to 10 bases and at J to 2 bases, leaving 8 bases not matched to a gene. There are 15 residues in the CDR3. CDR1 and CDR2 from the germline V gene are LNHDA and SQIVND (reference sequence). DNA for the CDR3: TGTGCCACCGCCCGACTAGCGGGGGAACAAGAGACCCAGTACTTC. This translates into CATARLAGEQETQYF.

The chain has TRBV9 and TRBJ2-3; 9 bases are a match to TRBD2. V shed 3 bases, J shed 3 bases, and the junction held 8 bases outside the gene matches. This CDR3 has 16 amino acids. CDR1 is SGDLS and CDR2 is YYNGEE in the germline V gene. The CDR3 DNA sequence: TGTGCCAGCAGCGCCCGGGGGCTAGCGGGGACAGATACGCAGTATTTT. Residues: CASSARGLAGTDTQYF.

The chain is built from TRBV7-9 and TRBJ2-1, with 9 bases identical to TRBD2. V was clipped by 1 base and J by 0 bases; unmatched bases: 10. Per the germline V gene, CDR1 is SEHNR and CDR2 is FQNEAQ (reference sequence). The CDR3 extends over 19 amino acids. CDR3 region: CASSLGGRALPSSYNEQFF. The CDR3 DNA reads TGTGCCAGCAGCTTAGGCGGGAGGGCCCTCCCGAGCTCCTACAATGAGCAGTTCTTC.

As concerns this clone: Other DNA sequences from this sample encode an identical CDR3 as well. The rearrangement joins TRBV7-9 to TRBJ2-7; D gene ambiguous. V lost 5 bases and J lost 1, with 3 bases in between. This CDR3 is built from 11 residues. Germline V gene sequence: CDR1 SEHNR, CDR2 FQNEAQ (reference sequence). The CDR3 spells CASSPSYEQYF. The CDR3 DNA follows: TGTGCCAGCAGCCCTTCCTACGAGCAGTACTTC.

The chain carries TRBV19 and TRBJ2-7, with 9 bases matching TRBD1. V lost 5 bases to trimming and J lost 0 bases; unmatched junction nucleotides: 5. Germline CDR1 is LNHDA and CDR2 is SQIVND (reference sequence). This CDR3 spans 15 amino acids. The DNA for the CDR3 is TGTGCCAGTAGTCGAACGACAGGGGGCTCCTACGAGCAGTACTTC. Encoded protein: CASSRTTGGSYEQYF.

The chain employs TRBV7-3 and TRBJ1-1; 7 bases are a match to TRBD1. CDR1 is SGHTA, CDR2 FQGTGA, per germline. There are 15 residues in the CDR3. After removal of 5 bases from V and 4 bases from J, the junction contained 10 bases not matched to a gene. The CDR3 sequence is CASSPTGDALTEAFF. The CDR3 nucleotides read TGTGCCAGCAGCCCAACAGGGGACGCGCTCACTGAAGCTTTCTTT. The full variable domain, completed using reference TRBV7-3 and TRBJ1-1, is GAGVSQTPSNKVTEKGKYVELRCDPISGHTALYWYRQSLGQGPEFLIYFQGTGAADDSGLPNDRFFAVRPEGSVSTLKIQRTERGDSAVYLCASSPTGDALTEAFFGQGTRLTVV.

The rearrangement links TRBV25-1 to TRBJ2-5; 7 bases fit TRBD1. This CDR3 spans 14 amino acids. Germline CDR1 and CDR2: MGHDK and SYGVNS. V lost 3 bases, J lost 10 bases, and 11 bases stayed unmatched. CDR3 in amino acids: CASSDPTGTPRQYF. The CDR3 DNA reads TGTGCCAGCAGTGACCCGACAGGGACACCACGCCAGTACTTC.

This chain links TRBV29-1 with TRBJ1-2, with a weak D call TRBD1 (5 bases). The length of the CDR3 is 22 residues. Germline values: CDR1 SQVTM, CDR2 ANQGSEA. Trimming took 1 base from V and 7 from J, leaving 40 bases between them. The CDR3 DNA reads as TGCAGCGTTGAAGCCCCAAGGGGAAACCCTGGCCACCCCACAACCGGTCTGCCTGGCTACACCTTC. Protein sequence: CSVEAPRGNPGHPTTGLPGYTF.

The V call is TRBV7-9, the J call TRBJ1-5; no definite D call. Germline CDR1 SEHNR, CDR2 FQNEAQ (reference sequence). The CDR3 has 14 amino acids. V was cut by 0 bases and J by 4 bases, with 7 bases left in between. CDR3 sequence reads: CASSLAGGNQPQHF. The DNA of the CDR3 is TGTGCCAGCAGCTTAGCGGGAGGGAATCAGCCCCAGCATTTT.

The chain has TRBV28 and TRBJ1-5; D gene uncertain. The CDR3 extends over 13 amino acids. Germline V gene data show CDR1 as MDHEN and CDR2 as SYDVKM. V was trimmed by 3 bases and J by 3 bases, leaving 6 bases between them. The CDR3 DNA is TGTGCCAGCAGTTTCCCCATCAATCAGCCCCAGCATTTT. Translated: CASSFPINQPQHF.

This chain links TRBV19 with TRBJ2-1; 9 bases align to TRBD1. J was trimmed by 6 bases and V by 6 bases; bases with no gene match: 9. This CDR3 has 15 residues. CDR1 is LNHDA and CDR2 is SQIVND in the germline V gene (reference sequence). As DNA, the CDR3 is TGTGCCAGTAGCCCCGGGACAGGGAGGGTCAATGAGCAGTTCTTC. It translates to CASSPGTGRVNEQFF.

CDR3 sequence: CASTKQALDEQFF. The CDR3 bases are TGTGCCAGCACCAAGCAAGCGCTCGATGAGCAGTTCTTC. The genes are TRBV12-3 or TRBV12-4 and TRBJ2-1; D is unresolved. V lost 7 bases and J 8 bases, leaving 15 bases between the germline ends. The CDR3 is 13 amino acids.

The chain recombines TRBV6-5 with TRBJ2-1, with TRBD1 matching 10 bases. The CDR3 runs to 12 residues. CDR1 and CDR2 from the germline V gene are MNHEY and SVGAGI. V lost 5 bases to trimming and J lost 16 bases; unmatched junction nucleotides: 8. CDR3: CASSTRQGARFF. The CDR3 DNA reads TGTGCCAGCAGTACACGACAGGGGGCTAGATTCTTC.

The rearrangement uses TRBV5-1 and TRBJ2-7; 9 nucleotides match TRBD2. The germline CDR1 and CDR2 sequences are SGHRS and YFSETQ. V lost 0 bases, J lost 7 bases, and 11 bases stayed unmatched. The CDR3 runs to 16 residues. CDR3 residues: CASSLASGKTSREQYF. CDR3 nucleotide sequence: TGCGCCAGCAGCTTGGCTAGCGGGAAAACCTCTAGGGAGCAGTACTTC.

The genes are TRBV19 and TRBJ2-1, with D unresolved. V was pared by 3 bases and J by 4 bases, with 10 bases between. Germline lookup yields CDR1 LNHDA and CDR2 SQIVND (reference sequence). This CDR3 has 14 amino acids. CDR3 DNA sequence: TGTGCCAGTAGTATCGGAGTCGGTTACAATGAGCAGTTCTTC. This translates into CASSIGVGYNEQFF.

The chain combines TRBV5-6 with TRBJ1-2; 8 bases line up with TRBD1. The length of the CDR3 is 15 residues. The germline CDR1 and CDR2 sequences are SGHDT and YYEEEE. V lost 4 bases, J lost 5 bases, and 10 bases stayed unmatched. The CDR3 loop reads CASSPGQGGRYGYTF. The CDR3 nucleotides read TGTGCCAGCAGCCCCGGACAGGGCGGCCGATATGGCTACACCTTC. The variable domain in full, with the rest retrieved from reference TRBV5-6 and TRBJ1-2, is DAGVTQSPTHLIKTRGQQVTLRCSPKSGHDTVSWYQQALGQGPQFIFQYYEEEERQRGNFPDRFSGHQFPNYSSELNVNALLLGDSALYLCASSPGQGGRYGYTFGSGTRLTVV.

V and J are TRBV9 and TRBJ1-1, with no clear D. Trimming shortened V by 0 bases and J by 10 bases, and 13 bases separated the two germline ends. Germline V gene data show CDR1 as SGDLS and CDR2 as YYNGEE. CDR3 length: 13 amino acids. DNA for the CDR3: TGTGCCAGCAGCGTAGTGAGGGAGCGAGTAGCTTTCTTT. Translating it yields CASSVVRERVAFF. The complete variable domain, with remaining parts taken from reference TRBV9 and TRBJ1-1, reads DSGVTQTPKHLITATGQRVTLRCSPRSGDLSVYWYQQSLDQGLQFLIQYYNGEERAKGNILERFSAQQFPDLHSELNLSSLELGDSALYFCASSVVRERVAFFGQGTRLTVV.

CDR3 sequence: CASSLFGTGANEQYF. CDR3 nucleotides: TGTGCCAGCAGTTTATTTGGGACAGGGGCTAACGAGCAGTACTTC. The chain has TRBV28 and TRBJ2-7; 10 bases map to TRBD1. CDR3 length: 15 amino acids. Germline CDR1 is MDHEN and CDR2 is SYDVKM. J lost 5 bases, V lost 1 base, and 5 bases had no gene match.

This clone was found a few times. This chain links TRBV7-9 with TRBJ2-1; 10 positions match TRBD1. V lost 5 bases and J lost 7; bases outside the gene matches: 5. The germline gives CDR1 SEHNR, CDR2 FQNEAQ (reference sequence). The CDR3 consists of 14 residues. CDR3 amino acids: CASSEDRGVNEQFF. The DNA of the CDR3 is TGTGCCAGCAGCGAGGACAGGGGGGTGAATGAGCAGTTCTTC. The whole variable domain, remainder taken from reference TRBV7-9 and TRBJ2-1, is DTGVSQNPRHKITKRGQNVTFRCDPISEHNRLYWYRQTLGQGPEFLTYFQNEAQLEKSRLLSDRFSAERPKGSFSTLEIQRTEQGDSAMYLCASSEDRGVNEQFFGPGTRLTVL.

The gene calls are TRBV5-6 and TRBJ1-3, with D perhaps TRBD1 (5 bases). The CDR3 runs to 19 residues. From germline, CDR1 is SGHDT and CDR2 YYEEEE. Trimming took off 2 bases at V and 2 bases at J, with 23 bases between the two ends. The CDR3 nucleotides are TGTGCCAGCAGCTTTAGTCTATACATCGGCGGAGGGGCTGGAAACACCATATATTTT. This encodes CASSFSLYIGGGAGNTIYF.